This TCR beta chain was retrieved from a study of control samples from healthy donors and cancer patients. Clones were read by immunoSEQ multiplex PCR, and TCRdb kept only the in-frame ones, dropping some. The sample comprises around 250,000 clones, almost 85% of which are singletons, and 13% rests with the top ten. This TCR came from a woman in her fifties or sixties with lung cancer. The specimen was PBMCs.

DNA of the CDR3: TGTGCCAGCAGCAACGTCCCGGGCCACGAGCAGTACTTC. Its protein product is CASSNVPGHEQYF. This chain connects TRBV3-1 (or the pseudogene TRBV3-2) to TRBJ2-7; D gene ambiguous. CDR3 length equals 13 residues. V was trimmed by 5 bases and J by 5 bases, leaving 13 bases between them. Germline values: CDR1 LGHDT, CDR2 YNNKEL (reference sequence).